This paragraph covers one T cell receptor beta chain sequence. The antigen is not known. The data stem from a study of identical twins. The study's findings and limits: High-abundance cord blood beta clonotypes had fewer insertions; memory repertoires showed none.

V lost 1 base and J lost 6; bases outside the gene matches: 7. The CDR3 spans 16 residues. MiXCR, run by TCRdb on the 5' RACE reads, gives a single entry per CDR3 protein. The table lists approximately 890,000 distinct CDR3 sequences, around an eighth of them singletons, with around 1.5% in the top ten. These same data were also listed under a study on yellow fever vaccine responses in identical twins.

The source is a woman aged 18-35 years in good health. Material: PBMCs. This chain links TRBV23-1 with TRBJ2-3; TRBD2 agrees at 10 bases. TRBV23-1 is designated an ORF whose function remains uncertain. The CDR3 sequence is CASSQLASGSLDTQYF. The CDR3, as DNA: TGCGCCAGCAGTCAATTGGCTAGCGGGAGTCTGGATACGCAGTATTTT.